The 21 T cell receptor beta chains below all came from one sample that was sequenced in a study of post-analysis software for immune sequencing data. Study-level findings and limits: TRBV5-6, TRBV5-1 and TRBV20-1 belonged to a set of roughly five TRBV segments that were more frequent in patients than controls.

Antigens for these TCRs are unknown. Every TCR beta cDNA library bore unique molecular identifiers. MiXCR, applied by TCRdb to the PCR reads, yields one record per CDR3 protein. The sample yields approximately 360,000 distinct CDR3 sequences, less than 40% seen once. The sample comprised blood. Source of these receptors: a girl aged 5-17 years with multiple sclerosis.

This clonotype was observed a handful of times. The chain combines TRBV25-1 with TRBJ2-7; D gene unclear. Germline CDR1 reads MGHDK; CDR2 reads SYGVNS. The V and J ends lost 8 bases and 0 bases respectively, with 14 bases between them. The CDR3 has 14 amino acids. In DNA form, the CDR3 reads TGTGCCAGCCCCTACCACCACAACTCCTACGAGCAGTACTTC. It translates to CASPYHHNSYEQYF.

The chain links TRBV30 to TRBJ2-3; 9 nucleotides agree with TRBD2. Germline CDR1 and CDR2: GTSNPN and SVGIG (reference sequence). The CDR3 has 14 residues. V lost 7 bases to trimming and J lost 0 bases; unmatched junction nucleotides: 5. CDR3 in amino acids: CASKRGASTDTQYF. As DNA, the CDR3 is TGTGCCTCCAAGCGGGGGGCTAGCACAGATACGCAGTATTTT.

The V call is TRBV5-1, the J call TRBJ2-7, with 10 bases identical to TRBD1. Germline assignment: CDR1 SGHRS and CDR2 YFSETQ. The CDR3 has 15 amino acids. With 4 bases clipped from V and 5 bases from J, the junction kept 9 bases outside the gene matches. The chain's CDR3 is CASSGGQGYRHEQYF. CDR3 sequence (DNA): TGCGCCAGCAGCGGGGGACAGGGGTATCGGCACGAGCAGTACTTC.

The rearrangement uses TRBV5-5 and TRBJ1-5, with TRBD1 matching over 7 bases. CDR1 is SGHKS and CDR2 is YYEKEE in the germline V gene (reference sequence). The junction had 6 bases not matched to a gene; V was cut back by 0 bases and J by 0 bases. This CDR3 is built from 17 residues. CDR3 sequence: CASSLERTGYSNQPQHF. In DNA, the CDR3 is TGTGCCAGCAGCTTGGAACGGACAGGTTATAGCAATCAGCCCCAGCATTTT.

The chain couples TRBV7-8 to TRBJ1-5, with D maybe TRBD1 (5 bases). V was clipped by 0 bases and J by 3 bases, with 18 bases between them. CDR1 and CDR2 (germline): SGHVS, FQNEAQ. The length of the CDR3 is 18 residues. The CDR3 DNA follows: TGTGCCAGCAGCTTAGCGGGGAGCCGGGGGTTTTCCAATCAGCCCCAGCATTTT. Translation: CASSLAGSRGFSNQPQHF. Using reference TRBV7-8 and TRBJ1-5 for the parts outside the CDR3, the full variable domain is GAGVSQSPRYKVAKRGQDVALRCDPISGHVSLFWYQQALGQGPEFLTYFQNEAQLDKSGLPSDRFFAERPEGSVSTLKIQRTQQEDSAVYLCASSLAGSRGFSNQPQHFGDGTRLSIL.

This sequence joins TRBV7-3 and TRBJ2-5; tentative D call: TRBD1 (6 bases). The last part of the DNA fits TRBJ2-7 better; the J call may be wrong. The CDR3 length is 13 residues. Germline lookup yields CDR1 SGHTA and CDR2 FQGTGA. CDR3 nucleotides: TGTGCCAGCAGCGAGACAGGTTACCACGAGCAGTACTTC. Translating it yields CASSETGYHEQYF.

The chain links TRBV29-1 to TRBJ2-7, with D possibly being TRBD1 (6 bases). The CDR3 is 12 amino acids. Trimming pared 6 bases from V and 0 bases from J, leaving 9 bases between. CDR1 is SQVTM, CDR2 ANQGSEA, per germline. The CDR3: CSVRDNSYEQYF. The CDR3 DNA reads as TGCAGCGTCCGGGACAACTCCTACGAGCAGTACTTC.

The CDR3 DNA follows: TGTGCCAGTCGAACAGGGGCTGGGAACACTGAAGCTTTCTTT. It codes for CASRTGAGNTEAFF. The chain couples TRBV9 to TRBJ1-1; TRBD1 matches at 7 bases. Germline V gene lookup returns CDR1 SGDLS and CDR2 YYNGEE. The CDR3 has 14 residues. J lost 1 base, V lost 8 bases, and 8 bases had no gene match.

Comment on this clonotype: A junction end diverges from the germline sequence, so it may reflect a read error. This chain joins TRBV20-1 and TRBJ2-3; 8 bases map to TRBD2. The CDR3 consists of 14 residues. Germline V CDR1 and CDR2: DFQATT, SNEGSKA (reference sequence). The DNA of the CDR3 is TGCAGTGCGCGCCCCAGCGGGGGACCAGATGCGCAGTATTTT. Its protein product is CSARPSGGPDAQYF.

The V and J genes are TRBV20-1 and TRBJ2-2; 7 nucleotides agree with TRBD2. Trimming cost V 3 bases and J 2 bases; bases outside gene matches: 3. CDR1 and CDR2 from the germline V gene are DFQATT and SNEGSKA (reference sequence). The CDR3 has 14 amino acids. Here the CDR3 DNA reads TGCAGTGCTAGTCCTAGCGGTAACACCGGGGAGCTGTTTTTT. It is translated as CSASPSGNTGELFF.

The sample holds a few counts of this clonotype. The rearrangement links TRBV6-2 or TRBV6-3 to TRBJ2-1, with D uncertain. CDR1 and CDR2 (germline): MNHEY, SVGEGT. The CDR3 runs to 15 residues. V lost 0 bases, J lost 4 bases, and 10 bases lay in between. CDR3 residues: CASSYSPRLYNEQFF. Here the CDR3 DNA reads TGTGCCAGCAGTTACTCTCCACGACTTTACAATGAGCAGTTCTTC.

This clonotype came up a few times. The chain couples TRBV18 to TRBJ2-1; either TRBD1 or TRBD2 may supply D (5 bases each). Looked up from germline, CDR1 is KGHSH and CDR2 is LQKENI. V lost 6 bases and J lost 5, with 11 bases in between. The CDR3 is 13 amino acids. CDR3 protein: CASSSGRDNEQFF. The CDR3 DNA reads as TGTGCCAGCTCCAGCGGCAGGGACAATGAGCAGTTCTTC.

The chain is built from TRBV20-1 and TRBJ1-1; TRBD1 agrees at 9 bases. This CDR3 comprises 14 residues. The V and J ends lost 2 bases and 4 bases, in that order; junction bases with no gene match: 5. CDR1 and CDR2 (germline): DFQATT, SNEGSKA (reference sequence). The CDR3 coding sequence is TGCAGTGCTAGATCCTTGGGACAGGGCACTGAAGCTTTCTTT. The encoded protein is CSARSLGQGTEAFF.

This clonotype was counted a few times. CDR3 sequence (DNA): TGTGCCAGCACCCGGGCCACCGGGTCGGGAAAACTGTTTTTT. This gives the protein CASTRATGSGKLFF. The chain has TRBV6-4 and TRBJ1-4, with no clear D. The germline gives CDR1 MRHNA, CDR2 SNTAGT. V dropped 7 bases and J dropped 10 bases, with 19 bases sitting between them. This CDR3 is 14 amino acids long.

This chain connects TRBV29-1 to TRBJ2-1, with D perhaps TRBD1 or TRBD2 (5 bases each). Germline V gene data show CDR1 as SQVTM and CDR2 as ANQGSEA. This CDR3 has 15 amino acids. V gave up 3 bases and J gave up 0 bases, with 12 bases separating them. The CDR3 bases are TGCAGCGTTGAGGGTAAGGGGAGCTCCTACAATGAGCAGTTCTTC. This encodes CSVEGKGSSYNEQFF.

This clonotype turned up a few times. The chain uses TRBV20-1 and TRBJ2-4, with D possibly being TRBD1 or TRBD2 (5 bases each). The CDR3 extends over 14 amino acids. CDR1 and CDR2 from the germline V gene are DFQATT and SNEGSKA (reference sequence). V was cut by 3 bases and J by 0 bases, with 9 bases left in between. CDR3 nucleotides: TGCAGTGCTAGCCCAGGGACAGCCAAAAACATTCAGTACTTC. Its translation: CSASPGTAKNIQYF.

The CDR3 loop is CASMGGDQPQHF. The CDR3 coding sequence is TGTGCCAGCATGGGGGGGGATCAGCCCCAGCATTTT. The chain has TRBV6-6 and TRBJ1-5, with D possibly TRBD1 on 5 matching bases. The germline V gene has CDR1 MNHNY and CDR2 SVGAGI (reference sequence). The CDR3 has 12 residues. V was trimmed by 7 bases and J by 5 bases, leaving 9 bases between them.

V and J are TRBV20-1 and TRBJ1-2; D is undetermined. Trimming shortened V by 5 bases and J by 8 bases, and 18 bases separated the two germline ends. The CDR3 is 13 residues long. Germline CDR1 reads DFQATT; CDR2 reads SNEGSKA (reference sequence). CDR3 loop: CSAFLTEESGYTF. DNA of the CDR3: TGCAGTGCTTTCCTGACCGAAGAATCCGGCTACACCTTC.

The chain combines TRBV4-1 with TRBJ2-2, with 10 bases fitting TRBD2. CDR1 and CDR2 (germline): MGHRA, YSYEKL. The junction had 8 bases not matched to a gene; V was cut back by 4 bases and J by 3 bases. This CDR3 region has 17 residues. The chain's CDR3 is CASSRDNSGGHTGELFF. The DNA for the CDR3 is TGCGCCAGCAGCCGCGACAATAGCGGGGGGCACACCGGGGAGCTGTTTTTT.

This clonotype was detected only a few times. The rearrangement links TRBV6-6 to TRBJ2-3, with TRBD2 as a possible D gene (6 bases). Germline lookup yields CDR1 MNHNY and CDR2 SVGAGI (reference sequence). Trimming pared 5 bases from V and 1 base from J, leaving 10 bases between. This CDR3 spans 14 amino acids. CDR3 region: CASSHGTGTDTQYF. As DNA, the CDR3 is TGTGCCAGCAGTCACGGGACTGGCACAGATACGCAGTATTTT.

The chain is built from TRBV28 and TRBJ2-7; 11 bases map to TRBD1. Germline-derived CDR1 and CDR2 are MDHEN and SYDVKM. J was trimmed by 3 bases and V by 5 bases; bases with no gene match: 12. This CDR3 is built from 17 residues. Here the CDR3 DNA reads TGTGCCAGCAGTCCGTGGGACAGGGGGATGGTTTTCTACGAGCAGTACTTC. It encodes CASSPWDRGMVFYEQYF.